A single sample is the source of the 31 T cell receptor beta chains below, sequenced in a study of T cells in Graves' hyperthyroidism and ophthalmopathy. Regions amplified from RNA transcripts were the TCR beta CDR3 regions. A set of HTBI primers served as the primers for a first-round RT-PCR of the TCR CDR3. TCRdb re-analysed the multiplex PCR reads in MiXCR, keeping a single row per CDR3 protein. The repertoire holds around 570,000 distinct CDR3 sequences, with just under 20% as singletons. What was sequenced was blood. The receptors derive from a man aged 40-49 years with Graves' ophthalmopathy.

The CDR3 sequence: CAWSKTGQYF. CDR3 DNA: TGTGCCTGGAGTAAAACGGGGCAGTACTTC. The chain is built from TRBV30 and TRBJ2-7; D call uncertain. V was cut by 2 bases and J by 9 bases, with 8 bases left in between. There are 10 residues in the CDR3. Germline-derived CDR1 and CDR2 are GTSNPN and SVGIG (reference sequence).

The chain links TRBV5-1 to TRBJ2-1; D call uncertain. Germline CDR1 SGHRS, CDR2 YFSETQ. The V and J ends lost 1 base and 4 bases respectively, with 15 bases between them. The CDR3 sequence is 16 residues long. The CDR3 here is CASSLTGGPSYNEQFF. The CDR3 coding sequence is TGCGCCAGCAGCTTGACCGGCGGACCCTCTTACAATGAGCAGTTCTTC. The whole variable domain, filled in from reference TRBV5-1 and TRBJ2-1, reads KAGVTQTPRYLIKTRGQQVTLSCSPISGHRSVSWYQQTPGQGLQFLFEYFSETQRNKGNFPGRFSGRQFSNSRSEMNVSTLELGDSALYLCASSLTGGPSYNEQFFGPGTRLTVL.

A few counts support this clonotype. J is TRBJ2-1 and V is TRBV9; 10 bases map to TRBD2. The V gene end was trimmed by 0 bases and the J gene end by 0 bases; junction bases not matched to a gene: 3. Per the germline V gene, CDR1 is SGDLS and CDR2 is YYNGEE. CDR3 length equals 17 residues. This CDR3 reads CASSVGLAGASYNEQFF. The CDR3 DNA follows: TGTGCCAGCAGCGTAGGACTAGCGGGCGCCTCCTACAATGAGCAGTTCTTC.

This clonotype was observed a handful of times. The chain carries TRBV4-1 and TRBJ1-5, with D perhaps matching TRBD1 (5 bases). CDR1 and CDR2 from the germline V gene are MGHRA and YSYEKL. V lost 0 bases to trimming and J lost 2 bases, with 8 bases between them. The CDR3 runs 15 residues. CDR3 in DNA: TGCGCCAGCAGCCAAGATATACAGGGCAATCAGCCCCAGCATTTT. Protein sequence: CASSQDIQGNQPQHF.

Ten or more counts support this clonotype. The J gene is TRBJ1-3, the V gene TRBV2; D unresolved. The CDR3 runs 13 residues. V was pared by 4 bases and J by 0 bases, with 4 bases between. Germline V gene lookup returns CDR1 SNHLY and CDR2 FYNNEI. The CDR3 protein is CASSAGSGNTIYF. CDR3 bases: TGTGCCAGCAGTGCTGGCTCTGGAAACACCATATATTTT.

This clonotype was observed at least ten times. One end of the junction varies from germline; a read error may be responsible. This sequence joins TRBV12-3 or TRBV12-4 and TRBJ2-3; D assignment may be TRBD1 or TRBD2 (5 bases each). This CDR3 has 15 amino acids. The CDR3 nucleotides read TGTGCCAGCAGTTTCCGCGAGGGACGCACGGATACGCAGTATTTT. Its protein is CASSFREGRTDTQYF.

The V gene is TRBV19, the J gene TRBJ2-1; 7 nucleotides line up with TRBD1. With V trimmed by 5 bases and J by 1 base, 5 bases remained unmatched. In germline, CDR1 is LNHDA, CDR2 SQIVND (reference sequence). The CDR3 spans 15 residues. In DNA form, the CDR3 reads TGTGCCAGTAGTCCGACAGGGATATCCTACAATGAGCAGTTCTTC. This codes for CASSPTGISYNEQFF.

This clonotype was picked up many times. Written as DNA, the CDR3 is TGTGCCAGCAGCGGACAGGGTGGCCCCTACGAGCAGTACTTC. Translation gives CASSGQGGPYEQYF. V gene TRBV7-2 combines with J gene TRBJ2-7; TRBD1 matches at 8 bases. CDR3 length equals 14 residues. Germline V gene data show CDR1 as SGHTA and CDR2 as FQGNSA. The junction had 5 bases not matched to a gene; V was cut back by 5 bases and J by 2 bases.

This clonotype turned up a few times. J is TRBJ2-5 and V is TRBV29-1, with D hard to call. V lost 7 bases and J lost 4, with 16 bases in between. The CDR3 length is 13 residues. CDR1 is SQVTM, CDR2 ANQGSEA, per germline. This CDR3 is CSAKGRLIETQYF. The CDR3 bases are TGCAGCGCTAAGGGCCGACTTATAGAGACCCAGTACTTC.

The rearrangement uses TRBV6-1 and TRBJ2-3; the D gene is possibly TRBD2 (5 bases). Germline-derived CDR1 and CDR2 are MNHNS and SASEGT. This CDR3 region has 19 residues. V lost 5 bases and J lost 0, with 24 bases in between. The CDR3 here is CASSPHRGGAATSTDTQYF. The CDR3 bases are TGTGCCAGCAGTCCCCACAGAGGAGGAGCGGCTACTAGCACAGATACGCAGTATTTT.

The CDR3 protein is CSARGYSGEYNEQFF. In nucleotides, the CDR3 is TGCAGTGCTAGGGGATATAGCGGGGAATACAATGAGCAGTTCTTC. The V and J genes are TRBV20-1 and TRBJ2-1; 8 bases match TRBD2. After removal of 3 bases from V and 4 bases from J, the junction contained 8 bases not matched to a gene. CDR3 size: 15 residues. CDR1 DFQATT and CDR2 SNEGSKA come from the germline V gene (reference sequence).

The J gene is TRBJ2-2, the V gene TRBV7-3; 11 bases are a match to TRBD2. V lost 5 bases to trimming and J lost 6 bases; unmatched junction nucleotides: 8. The length of the CDR3 is 16 residues. From germline, CDR1 is SGHTA and CDR2 FQGTGA. The CDR3 DNA follows: TGTGCCAGCAGCCCATTTAGCGGGAGGGCCGCCGGGGAGCTGTTTTTT. Translating it yields CASSPFSGRAAGELFF.

The chain carries TRBV5-6 and TRBJ2-1; TRBD2 agrees at 7 bases. Losses at the gene ends were 1 base for V and 5 bases for J; bases not matched to a gene: 9. The CDR3 extends over 16 amino acids. Per the germline V gene, CDR1 is SGHDT and CDR2 is YYEEEE. The CDR3 coding sequence is TGTGCCAGCAGCTTGAGTCCCGGGGGGACGAACAATGAGCAGTTCTTC. Encoded protein: CASSLSPGGTNNEQFF. Looking up the rest from reference TRBV5-6 and TRBJ2-1 gives the full variable domain: DAGVTQSPTHLIKTRGQQVTLRCSPKSGHDTVSWYQQALGQGPQFIFQYYEEEERQRGNFPDRFSGHQFPNYSSELNVNALLLGDSALYLCASSLSPGGTNNEQFFGPGTRLTVL.

This chain links TRBV19 with TRBJ2-2; 7 bases align to TRBD1. The junction had 8 bases not matched to a gene; V was cut back by 6 bases and J by 4 bases. The germline V gene encodes CDR1 LNHDA and CDR2 SQIVND (reference sequence). CDR3 size: 15 residues. The CDR3 DNA follows: TGTGCCAGTAGGATCCGGGGACAGCCCACCGGGGAGCTGTTTTTT. It specifies CASRIRGQPTGELFF. The entire variable domain, with the rest obtained from reference TRBV19 and TRBJ2-2, is as follows: DGGITQSPKYLFRKEGQNVTLSCEQNLNHDAMYWYRQDPGQGLRLIYYSQIVNDFQKGDIAEGYSVSREKKESFPLTVTSAQKNPTAFYLCASRIRGQPTGELFFGEGSRLTVL.

V is TRBV20-1 and J is TRBJ2-3; 13 bases align to TRBD2. Germline CDR1 and CDR2: DFQATT and SNEGSKA (reference sequence). V lost 4 bases and J lost 3; bases outside the gene matches: 4. The CDR3 is 15 residues long. The CDR3 is CSATSLAGGTDTQYF. The CDR3 nucleotides are TGCAGTGCTACCTCACTAGCGGGGGGGACAGATACGCAGTATTTT.

There are a few counts of this clonotype. The V and J genes are TRBV3-1 and TRBJ2-7; D unclear. This CDR3 spans 13 amino acids. Trimming shortened V by 0 bases and J by 9 bases, and 12 bases separated the two germline ends. Germline V gene sequence: CDR1 LGHDT, CDR2 YNNKEL (reference sequence). Here the CDR3 reads CASSQDETTAQYF. CDR3 nucleotide sequence: TGTGCCAGCAGCCAAGACGAGACAACCGCGCAGTACTTC.

This clonotype showed up many times. The rearrangement links TRBV7-2 to TRBJ2-5, with D tentatively TRBD2 (6 bases). CDR1 is SGHTA and CDR2 is FQGNSA in the germline V gene. The CDR3 sequence is 14 residues long. The V gene lost 3 bases and the J gene lost 2 bases, with 10 bases spanning the gap. This CDR3 is CASSFSSGQETQYF. CDR3 bases: TGTGCCAGCAGCTTTTCAAGCGGGCAAGAGACCCAGTACTTC.

There are many counts of this clonotype. This chain links TRBV11-3 with TRBJ2-1, with D maybe TRBD1 (6 bases). CDR1 SGHNT and CDR2 YENEEA come from the germline V gene. The CDR3 extends over 15 amino acids. V was trimmed by 1 base and J by 6 bases, leaving 13 bases between them. This chain's CDR3 is CASSLVVGGINEQFF. CDR3 coding DNA: TGTGCCAGCAGCTTAGTGGTAGGGGGTATCAATGAGCAGTTCTTC. Full variable domain (missing parts from reference TRBV11-3 and TRBJ2-1): EAGVVQSPRYKIIEKKQPVAFWCNPISGHNTLYWYLQNLGQGPELLIRYENEEAVDDSQLPKDRFSAERLKGVDSTLKIQPAELGDSAVYLCASSLVVGGINEQFFGPGTRLTVL.

This clonotype appeared a few times. This chain's CDR3 is CASSYSRRTGTRNEQFF. Written as DNA, the CDR3 is TGTGCCAGCAGTTACTCGAGGAGGACAGGGACCCGCAATGAGCAGTTCTTC. This chain links TRBV6-6 with TRBJ2-1; 8 nucleotides align to TRBD1. Germline-derived CDR1 and CDR2 are MNHNY and SVGAGI (reference sequence). The CDR3 spans 17 residues. Losses at the gene ends were 0 bases for V and 6 bases for J; bases not matched to a gene: 10.

This clonotype showed up just a few times. The chain has TRBV6-1 and TRBJ1-6; perhaps TRBD1 as D (5 bases). Deletions cut 6 bases from V and 8 bases from J, with 11 bases between. The length of the CDR3 is 13 residues. Germline V gives CDR1 MNHNS, CDR2 SASEGT. The CDR3: CASRPWGDSPLHF. CDR3 DNA: TGTGCCAGCAGACCGTGGGGGGATTCACCCCTCCACTTT.

This clonotype appeared many times. This chain links TRBV12-3 or TRBV12-4 with TRBJ1-1; TRBD1 agrees at 7 bases. Trimming cost V 5 bases and J 1 base; bases outside gene matches: 4. There are 14 residues in the CDR3. CDR3 loop: CASSAGTENTEAFF. The CDR3 nucleotides read TGTGCCAGCAGTGCCGGGACAGAGAACACTGAAGCTTTCTTT.

This clonotype was recorded a few times. This rearrangement joins TRBV7-9 to TRBJ2-7; no firm D call. CDR1 and CDR2 (germline): SEHNR, FQNEAQ (reference sequence). Trimming left V 4 bases short and J 3 bases short, with 10 bases between. This CDR3 comprises 13 residues. DNA for the CDR3: TGTGCCAGCAGCTCCCCTCTCGACTACGAGCAGTACTTC. Amino acids: CASSSPLDYEQYF.

The V gene is TRBV5-5, the J gene TRBJ2-7; the D gene is possibly TRBD2 (7 bases). Germline-derived CDR1 and CDR2 are SGHKS and YYEKEE (reference sequence). The V gene lost 5 bases and the J gene lost 2 bases, with 23 bases spanning the gap. This CDR3 is built from 17 residues. The CDR3 bases are TGTGCCAGCAGTTCCCCGACAGCGGGACATACCCCCTACGAGCAGTACTTC. It encodes CASSSPTAGHTPYEQYF.

This clonotype was detected many times. V gene TRBV2 combines with J gene TRBJ2-5; D gene uncertain. Germline CDR1 and CDR2: SNHLY and FYNNEI. V lost 5 bases and J 4 bases, leaving 17 bases between the germline ends. The CDR3 totals 15 residues. The CDR3 DNA reads as TGTGCCAGCAGTCAAGAACTATGGTCAGGAGAGACCCAGTACTTC. Translation gives CASSQELWSGETQYF.

This clonotype was seen a few times. The chain carries TRBV12-3 or TRBV12-4 and TRBJ1-5; D may be TRBD1 (5 bases). V shed 2 bases and J shed 6 bases, with 14 bases lying between them. The CDR3 length is 15 residues. The CDR3 sequence: CASSLQGSRGQPQHF. CDR3 coding DNA: TGTGCCAGCAGTTTACAGGGCTCGCGGGGTCAGCCCCAGCATTTT.

The chain links TRBV2 to TRBJ2-5, with D possibly matching TRBD1 (5 bases). The CDR3 is 13 amino acids. Trimming pared 3 bases from V and 5 bases from J, leaving 10 bases between. Germline loops: CDR1 SNHLY, CDR2 FYNNEI. The CDR3 region is CASSEQGRETQYF. CDR3 bases: TGTGCCAGCAGTGAGCAGGGCCGGGAGACCCAGTACTTC.

This clonotype occurred a few times. The V call is TRBV12-3 or TRBV12-4, the J call TRBJ1-1; D remains ambiguous. V gave up 2 bases and J gave up 0 bases, with 7 bases separating them. This CDR3 comprises 14 residues. CDR3 sequence: CASSLILVNTEAFF. The CDR3 nucleotides are TGTGCCAGCAGTTTAATCCTTGTGAACACTGAAGCTTTCTTT.

This clonotype was detected only a few times. The chain combines TRBV27 with TRBJ2-2, with TRBD2 matching over 9 bases. Looked up from germline, CDR1 is MNHEY and CDR2 is SMNVEV (reference sequence). The CDR3 sequence is 15 residues long. Trimming cost V 6 bases and J 7 bases; bases outside gene matches: 9. The CDR3 nucleotides read TGTGCCAGCAGGATAGCGGGAGCTTCCGTCGGGGAGCTGTTTTTT. Translated, it gives CASRIAGASVGELFF.

This clonotype was counted between two and nine times. The chain is built from TRBV3-1 and TRBJ2-7; D is unclear. The J call may be incorrect, as the DNA end agrees better with TRBJ2-1. This CDR3 contains 14 residues. Germline CDR1 LGHDT, CDR2 YNNKEL (reference sequence). As DNA, the CDR3 is TGTGCCAGCAGCCAGTTTACACCCTCCTACGAGCAGTTCTTC. Amino acids: CASSQFTPSYEQFF.

The chain has TRBV7-9 and TRBJ2-7, with TRBD1 as a possible D gene (9 bases). Germline V gene lookup returns CDR1 SEHNR and CDR2 FQNEAQ (reference sequence). The CDR3 consists of 21 residues. V gave up 8 bases and J gave up 2 bases, with 37 bases separating them. In nucleotides, the CDR3 is TGTGCCAGCCACAACGCCCTGGGACAGGGATTTGCGGGAGGTTCCCCCTACGAGCAGTACTTC. The encoded protein is CASHNALGQGFAGGSPYEQYF. Based on the CDR3 plus reference TRBV7-9 and TRBJ2-7, the full variable domain is DTGVSQNPRHKITKRGQNVTFRCDPISEHNRLYWYRQTLGQGPEFLTYFQNEAQLEKSRLLSDRFSAERPKGSFSTLEIQRTEQGDSAMYLCASHNALGQGFAGGSPYEQYFGPGTRLTVT.

The rearrangement joins TRBV5-1 to TRBJ2-5, with a tentative D call TRBD1 (7 bases). V was pared by 0 bases and J by 6 bases, with 15 bases between. Per the germline V gene, CDR1 is SGHRS and CDR2 is YFSETQ. CDR3 length equals 15 residues. CDR3 loop: CASSLAGGGTKTQYF. CDR3 DNA sequence: TGCGCCAGCAGCTTGGCCGGAGGGGGCACGAAGACCCAGTACTTC.